The sequence of this TCR beta chain was determined in a study of blood T cell repertoires in COVID-19. The wider study: Sites in the United States, Italy and Spain provided acute and convalescent COVID-19 samples. Sources were T cells, B-cell-depleted T cells, or PBMCs; the material itself was cDNA or gDNA.

In the original workflow: Estimates of nucleated cell counts were drawn from the amplification of reference gene primers. Some clones are missing from TCRdb's copy, which holds only in-frame ones; the method was immunoSEQ multiplex PCR. The D gene and trimming were derived from the DNA, and the V and J assignments and clone size from that table. Altogether approximately 210,000 clones are present, just over 90% being singletons, with the ten largest covering around 1.2%. V shed 5 bases and J shed 7 bases, with 17 bases lying between them. Germline V lookup: CDR1 SQVTM, CDR2 ANQGSEA. CDR3 size: 13 residues.

Sequencing was performed on peripheral blood. This sequence joins TRBV29-1 and TRBJ2-5; a weak D match, TRBD2 (6 bases). The sequence was obtained from a man under 40 with acute or convalescent COVID-19. The CDR3 loop reads CSVLAGRLGTQYF. The CDR3 bases are TGCAGCGTTTTGGCGGGAAGACTTGGGACCCAGTACTTC.